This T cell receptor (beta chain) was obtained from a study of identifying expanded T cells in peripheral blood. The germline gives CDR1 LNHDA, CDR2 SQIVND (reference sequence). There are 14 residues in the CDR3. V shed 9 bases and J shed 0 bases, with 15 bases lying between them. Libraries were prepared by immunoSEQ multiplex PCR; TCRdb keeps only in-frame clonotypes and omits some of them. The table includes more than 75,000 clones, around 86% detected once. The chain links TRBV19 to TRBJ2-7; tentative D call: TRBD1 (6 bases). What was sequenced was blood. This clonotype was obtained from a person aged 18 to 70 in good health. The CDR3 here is CASDTGTSSYEQYF. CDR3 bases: TGTGCCAGCGACACAGGGACGAGCTCCTACGAGCAGTACTTC.